These T cell receptor beta chains were read from a single sample in a study of blood T cell repertoires in COVID-19. The assay was immunoSEQ multiplex PCR, and TCRdb's table has in-frame clones only and misses some. This repertoire shows some 250,000 clones, approximately 81% found once; its top ten account for 3.1%. Sequencing input: peripheral blood. These receptors were taken from a woman under 30 with acute or convalescent COVID-19. CDR3s include the opening cysteine and the closing phenylalanine or tryptophan. D genes are given only for firm matches. Size is omitted from some rows. Given values are once, few, many or a class for expanded clones.

v_gene	j_gene	d_gene	abundance	CDR3aa	CDR3nt
TRBV10-3	TRBJ1-1	TRBD1	-	CAAAGTENTEAFF	TGTGCCGCAGCCGGGACAGAGAACACTGAAGCTTTCTTT
TRBV7-3	TRBJ2-5	TRBD2	once	CASSLNPGGAGGPETQYF	TGTGCCAGCAGCTTAAACCCGGGGGGAGCGGGAGGGCCGGAGACCCAGTACTTC
TRBV27	TRBJ2-7	TRBD2	-	CASSFVGGPGEQYF	TGTGCCAGCAGTTTTGTGGGAGGGCCGGGGGAGCAGTACTTC
TRBV13	TRBJ2-7	TRBD2	-	CASSPGLASYEQYF	TGTGCCAGCAGTCCGGGACTAGCGTCCTACGAGCAGTACTTC
TRBV13	TRBJ2-2	-	-	CASSSAGNGELFF	TGTGCCAGCAGCTCCGCGGGGAACGGGGAGCTGTTTTTT
TRBV7-2	TRBJ1-2	-	-	CASSLGAGVNYGYTF	TGTGCCAGCAGCTTAGGGGCGGGGGTTAACTATGGCTACACCTTC
TRBV19	TRBJ2-1	TRBD2	-	CASSGVGELAVGIYNEQFF	TGTGCCAGTAGTGGAGTTGGGGAACTAGCGGTCGGGATATACAATGAGCAGTTCTTC
TRBV6-7	TRBJ1-2	-	-	CASSSTTGTPNYGYTF	TGTGCCAGCAGTTCAACTACTGGGACACCGAACTATGGCTACACCTTC
TRBV2	TRBJ2-2	-	-	CASSEELLNTGELFF	TGTGCCAGCAGTGAAGAACTTTTGAACACCGGGGAGCTGTTTTTT
TRBV21-1	TRBJ1-6	-	-	CASSSRQGSSYNSPLHF	TGTGCCAGCAGCAGCCGACAGGGTAGCTCCTATAATTCACCCCTCCACTTT
TRBV2	TRBJ1-5	TRBD1	-	CASSVTGGFGQPQHF	TGTGCCAGCAGTGTTACAGGGGGCTTTGGTCAGCCCCAGCATTTT
TRBV28	TRBJ1-4	TRBD1	-	CASSERTGHNEKLFF	TGTGCCAGCAGTGAAAGGACAGGGCACAATGAAAAACTGTTTTTT
TRBV12-3/TRBV12-4	TRBJ2-2	-	-	CASSPSGELFF	TGTGCCAGCAGCCCCTCGGGGGAGCTGTTTTTT
TRBV15	TRBJ1-4	-	-	CATSTSVAGYNEKLFF	TGTGCCACCAGCACCTCAGTCGCAGGTTATAATGAAAAACTGTTTTTT
TRBV19	TRBJ1-2	-	-	CASSIASVNYGYTF	TGTGCCAGTAGTATAGCCTCGGTTAACTATGGCTACACCTTC
TRBV7-2	TRBJ1-2	-	-	CASSARYYGYTF	TGTGCCAGCAGCGCACGGTACTATGGCTACACCTTC
TRBV7-9	TRBJ1-1	TRBD1	-	CASSLGVTGGEAFF	TGTGCCAGCAGCTTAGGAGTGACAGGGGGCGAAGCTTTCTTT
TRBV14	TRBJ2-7	TRBD2	-	CASSQGLGLASYEQYF	TGTGCCAGCAGCCAAGGGTTGGGACTAGCGTCCTACGAGCAGTACTTC
TRBV10-3	TRBJ1-2	TRBD1	-	CAIGQGNFYGYTF	TGTGCCATTGGACAGGGAAACTTCTATGGCTACACCTTC
TRBV15	TRBJ1-5	-	-	CATSRVGANNQPQHF	TGTGCCACCAGCAGAGTCGGAGCAAACAATCAGCCCCAGCATTTT
TRBV27	TRBJ2-3	-	-	CASSLPPISTDTQYF	TGTGCCAGCAGTTTACCTCCTATCTCCACAGATACGCAGTATTTT
TRBV13	TRBJ1-2	TRBD1	-	CASSPGTGSLANYGYTF	TGTGCCAGCAGCCCGGGGACAGGGTCCTTAGCTAACTATGGCTACACCTTC
TRBV29-1	TRBJ2-5	TRBD2	-	CSGGLGAGIQETQYF	TGCAGCGGTGGCCTTGGAGCGGGGATCCAAGAGACCCAGTACTTC
TRBV19	TRBJ2-1	TRBD1	-	CASRETGQMEKFF	TGTGCCAGTAGGGAGACAGGGCAGATGGAGAAGTTCTTC
TRBV6-5	TRBJ2-7	-	-	CASSSSPYEQYF	TGTGCCAGCAGTTCTTCTCCCTACGAGCAGTACTTC
TRBV29-1	TRBJ2-3	TRBD2	-	CSVVQRESFTDTQYF	TGCAGCGTTGTTCAGCGGGAGTCTTTCACAGATACGCAGTATTTT
TRBV2	TRBJ2-3	TRBD1	-	CASHGQGSGTTQYF	TGTGCCAGTCACGGACAGGGGTCGGGGACTACGCAGTATTTT
TRBV18	TRBJ2-7	TRBD1	few	CASSPRQGVYEQYF	TGTGCCAGCTCACCACGACAGGGGGTCTACGAGCAGTACTTC
TRBV5-6	TRBJ2-1	-	-	CASSLSGPVNEQFF	TGTGCCAGCAGCTTGTCAGGGCCCGTCAATGAGCAGTTCTTC
TRBV29-1	TRBJ1-5	-	-	CSASDTFNQPQHF	TGCAGCGCTAGTGACACATTCAATCAGCCCCAGCATTTT
TRBV20-1	TRBJ1-2	-	once	CSAYRRYGYTF	TGCAGTGCTTACAGGCGCTATGGCTACACCTTC
TRBV19	TRBJ2-6	-	-	CASSIIVVPGANVLTF	TGTGCCAGTAGTATAATAGTTGTTCCTGGGGCCAACGTCCTGACTTTC
TRBV2	TRBJ1-6	-	-	CASSESAGVSPLHF	TGTGCCAGCAGTGAATCGGCAGGGGTATCACCCCTCCACTTT
TRBV6-5	TRBJ1-1	-	-	CASSYRGGTEAFF	TGTGCCAGCAGTTATAGGGGTGGCACTGAAGCTTTCTTT
TRBV11-3	TRBJ2-3	-	few	CASRGRTDTQYF	TGTGCCAGCCGAGGGAGAACAGATACGCAGTATTTT
TRBV5-1	TRBJ1-1	TRBD1	-	CASSLGQGGPEAFF	TGCGCCAGCAGCTTGGGACAGGGAGGCCCTGAAGCTTTCTTT
TRBV3-1/TRBV3-2	TRBJ1-4	-	few	CASSQNVATSGEKLFF	TGTGCCAGCAGCCAGAATGTCGCTACAAGCGGCGAAAAACTGTTTTTT
TRBV2	TRBJ2-2	-	-	CATTPQGWAGELFF	TGTGCCACCACCCCGCAGGGTTGGGCCGGGGAGCTGTTTTTT
TRBV19	TRBJ2-1	-	few	CASSITASYNEQFF	TGTGCCAGTAGTATTACAGCCTCCTACAATGAGCAGTTCTTC
TRBV6-6	TRBJ2-3	-	-	CASSYSGGRGGDTQYF	TGTGCCAGCAGTTACTCCGGGGGCAGGGGAGGGGATACGCAGTATTTT
TRBV5-1	TRBJ2-1	TRBD1	-	CASSHRTGRAYNEQFF	TGCGCCAGCAGCCATCGGACAGGGCGCGCCTACAATGAGCAGTTCTTC
TRBV6-6	TRBJ2-5	TRBD2	-	CASSYGLARQETQYF	TGTGCCAGCAGTTACGGACTAGCGAGACAAGAGACCCAGTACTTC
TRBV24-1	TRBJ2-5	-	-	CATSDLEGGLETQYF	TGTGCCACCAGTGATTTAGAAGGGGGTTTGGAGACCCAGTACTTC
TRBV24-1	TRBJ2-1	-	-	CATSDYPTSRQFF	TGTGCCACCAGTGATTATCCAACTAGCAGGCAGTTCTTC
TRBV5-1	TRBJ1-1	-	-	CASSQTNRATAAFF	TGCGCCAGCAGTCAGACTAACAGGGCCACCGCGGCTTTCTTT
TRBV3-1/TRBV3-2	TRBJ2-3	TRBD2	-	CASSYGLAGENTQYF	TGTGCCAGCAGCTACGGACTAGCGGGAGAGAACACGCAGTATTTT
TRBV7-3	TRBJ2-2	TRBD2	once	CASSLGASGRGELFF	TGTGCCAGCAGCTTAGGGGCTAGCGGGAGAGGGGAGCTGTTTTTT
TRBV29-1	TRBJ2-3	TRBD2	-	CSVVAGADTQYF	TGCAGCGTTGTAGCGGGAGCGGATACGCAGTATTTT